This T cell receptor (beta chain) was found in a study of human T cells and chemical hapten exposure. Each CDR3 protein gets one entry after TCRdb re-called the RACE reads with MiXCR. Here the sample spans 240,000 or so distinct CDR3 sequences, approximately 8.4% being singletons. In this sample, this clonotype turned up a few times. Germline CDR1 reads DFQATT; CDR2 reads SNEGSKA (reference sequence). V was trimmed by 0 bases and J by 8 bases, leaving 23 bases between them. The CDR3 length is 16 residues. Sample time point: pre-sensitization, week 0. Treatment specified: therapeutic diphenylcyclopropenone sensitization with weekly scalp DPC.

This clonotype originated in a woman aged 35 to 49 with alopecia areata. Some clones in this sample may be carry-over from other donors' samples. The chain joins TRBV20-1 to TRBJ2-7; D call uncertain. Here the sequenced sample was whole blood, taken in connection with sensitization to the hapten diphenylcyclopropenone (DPC). DNA for the CDR3: TGCAGTGCTAGAGATATCGGTGAATTACCCGGCTTGAAGCAGTACTTC. Amino acids: CSARDIGELPGLKQYF.